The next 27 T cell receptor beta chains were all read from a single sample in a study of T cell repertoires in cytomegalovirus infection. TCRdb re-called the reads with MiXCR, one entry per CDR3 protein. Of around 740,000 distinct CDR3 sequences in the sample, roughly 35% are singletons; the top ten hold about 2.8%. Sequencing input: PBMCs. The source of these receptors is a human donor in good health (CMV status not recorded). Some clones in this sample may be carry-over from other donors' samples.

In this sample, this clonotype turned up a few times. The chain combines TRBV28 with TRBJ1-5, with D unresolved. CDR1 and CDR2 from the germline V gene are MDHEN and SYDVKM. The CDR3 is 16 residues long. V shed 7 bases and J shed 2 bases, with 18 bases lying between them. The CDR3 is CASTPIHTWGNQPQHF. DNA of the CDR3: TGTGCCAGCACCCCCATACACACTTGGGGCAATCAGCCCCAGCATTTT.

CDR3 amino acids: CASSLGGRPQETQYF. As DNA, the CDR3 is TGTGCCAGCAGTTTAGGAGGGCGGCCCCAAGAGACCCAGTACTTC. This rearrangement joins TRBV27 to TRBJ2-5, with D possibly matching TRBD2 (6 bases). The CDR3 is 15 amino acids. The germline gives CDR1 MNHEY, CDR2 SMNVEV (reference sequence). Deletions cut 2 bases from V and 1 base from J, with 11 bases between.

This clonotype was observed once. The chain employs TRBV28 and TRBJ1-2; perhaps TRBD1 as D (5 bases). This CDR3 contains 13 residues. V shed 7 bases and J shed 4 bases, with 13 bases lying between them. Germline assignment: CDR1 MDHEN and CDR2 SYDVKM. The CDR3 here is CASIGGTSYGYTF. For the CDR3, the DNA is TGTGCCAGCATCGGGGGGACGAGCTATGGCTACACCTTC.

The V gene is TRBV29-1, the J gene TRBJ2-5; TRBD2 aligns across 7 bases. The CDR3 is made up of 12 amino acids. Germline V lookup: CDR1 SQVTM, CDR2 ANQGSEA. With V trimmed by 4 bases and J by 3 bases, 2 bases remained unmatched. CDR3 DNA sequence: TGCAGCGTTGCCGGGGGGAAAGAGACCCAGTACTTC. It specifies CSVAGGKETQYF.

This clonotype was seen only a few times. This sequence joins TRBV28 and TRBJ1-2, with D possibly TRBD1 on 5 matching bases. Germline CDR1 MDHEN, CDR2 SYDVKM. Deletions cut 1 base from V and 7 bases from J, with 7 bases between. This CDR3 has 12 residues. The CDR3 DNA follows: TGTGCCAGCAGTTTATTGGGGGGTGGCTACACCTTC. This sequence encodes CASSLLGGGYTF.

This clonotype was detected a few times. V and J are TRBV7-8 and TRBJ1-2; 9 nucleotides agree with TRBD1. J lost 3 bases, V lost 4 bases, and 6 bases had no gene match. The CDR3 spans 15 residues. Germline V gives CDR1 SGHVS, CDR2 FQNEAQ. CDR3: CASSSRQGGYYGYTF. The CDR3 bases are TGTGCCAGCAGCTCCAGACAGGGGGGATACTATGGCTACACCTTC. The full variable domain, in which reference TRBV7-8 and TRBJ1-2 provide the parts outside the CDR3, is GAGVSQSPRYKVAKRGQDVALRCDPISGHVSLFWYQQALGQGPEFLTYFQNEAQLDKSGLPSDRFFAERPEGSVSTLKIQRTQQEDSAVYLCASSSRQGGYYGYTFGSGTRLTVV.

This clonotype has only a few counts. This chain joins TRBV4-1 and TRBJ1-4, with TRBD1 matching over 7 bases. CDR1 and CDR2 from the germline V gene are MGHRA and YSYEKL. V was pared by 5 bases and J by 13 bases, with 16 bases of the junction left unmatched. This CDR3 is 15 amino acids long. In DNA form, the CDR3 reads TGCGCCAGCAGCGAAGTAATACAGGGGAAAGGGGGACTGTTTTTT. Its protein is CASSEVIQGKGGLFF.

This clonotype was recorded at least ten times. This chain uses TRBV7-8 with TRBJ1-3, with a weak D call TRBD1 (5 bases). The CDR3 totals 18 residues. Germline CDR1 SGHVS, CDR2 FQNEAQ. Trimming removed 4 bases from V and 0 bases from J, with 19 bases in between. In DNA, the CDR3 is TGTGCCAGCAGCTCCTGGACTGCTAGGACACTCTCTGGAAACACCATATATTTT. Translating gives CASSSWTARTLSGNTIYF.

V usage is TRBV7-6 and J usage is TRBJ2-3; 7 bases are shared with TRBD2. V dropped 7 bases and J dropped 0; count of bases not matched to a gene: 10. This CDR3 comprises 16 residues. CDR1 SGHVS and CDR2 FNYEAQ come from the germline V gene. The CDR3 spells CASTLAEGQSTDTQYF. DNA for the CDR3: TGTGCCAGCACCCTAGCGGAAGGACAAAGCACAGATACGCAGTATTTT. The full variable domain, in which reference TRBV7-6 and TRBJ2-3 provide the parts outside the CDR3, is GAGVSQSPRYKVTKRGQDVALRCDPISGHVSLYWYRQALGQGPEFLTYFNYEAQQDKSGLPNDRFSAERPEGSISTLTIQRTEQRDSAMYRCASTLAEGQSTDTQYFGPGTRLTVL.

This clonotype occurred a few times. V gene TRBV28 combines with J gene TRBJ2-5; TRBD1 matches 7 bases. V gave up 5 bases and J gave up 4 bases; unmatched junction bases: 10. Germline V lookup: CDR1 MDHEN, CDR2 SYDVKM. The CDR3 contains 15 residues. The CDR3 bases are TGTGCCAGCAGTCCAACAGGGGTGAGGCGAGAGACCCAGTACTTC. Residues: CASSPTGVRRETQYF.

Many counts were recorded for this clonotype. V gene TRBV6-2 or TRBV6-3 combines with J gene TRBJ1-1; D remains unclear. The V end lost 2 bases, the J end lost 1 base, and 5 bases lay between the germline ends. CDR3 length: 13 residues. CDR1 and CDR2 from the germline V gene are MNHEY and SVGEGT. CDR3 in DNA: TGTGCCAGCAGTTACGATGCGAACACTGAAGCTTTCTTT. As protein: CASSYDANTEAFF.

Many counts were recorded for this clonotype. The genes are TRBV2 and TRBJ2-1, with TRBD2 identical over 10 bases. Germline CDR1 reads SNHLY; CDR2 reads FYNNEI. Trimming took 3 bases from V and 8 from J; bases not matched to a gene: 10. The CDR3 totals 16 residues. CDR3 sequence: CASSDAVAGGRDEQFF. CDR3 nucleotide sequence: TGTGCCAGCAGTGACGCCGTAGCGGGAGGTCGCGATGAGCAGTTCTTC.

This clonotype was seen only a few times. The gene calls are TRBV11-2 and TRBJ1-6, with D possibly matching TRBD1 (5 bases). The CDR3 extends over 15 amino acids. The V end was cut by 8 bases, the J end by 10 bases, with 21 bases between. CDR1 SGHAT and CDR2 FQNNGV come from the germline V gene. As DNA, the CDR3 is TGTGCCAGCCTCCGACCGGGGCCAAAAGAGTCACCCCTCCACTTT. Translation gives CASLRPGPKESPLHF.

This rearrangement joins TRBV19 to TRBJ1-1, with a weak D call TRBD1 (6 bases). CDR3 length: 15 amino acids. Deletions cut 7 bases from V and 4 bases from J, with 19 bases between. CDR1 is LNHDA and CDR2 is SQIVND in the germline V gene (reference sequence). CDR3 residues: CASKGGGGFPTEAFF. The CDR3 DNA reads TGTGCCAGTAAGGGCGGGGGGGGCTTTCCCACTGAAGCTTTCTTT.

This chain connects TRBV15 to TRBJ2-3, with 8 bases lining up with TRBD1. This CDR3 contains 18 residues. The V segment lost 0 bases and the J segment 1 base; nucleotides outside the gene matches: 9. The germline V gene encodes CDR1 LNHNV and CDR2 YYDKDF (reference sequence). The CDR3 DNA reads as TGTGCCACCAGCAGAGATCGGGTAACAGGGGGTGGCACAGATACGCAGTATTTT. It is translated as CATSRDRVTGGGTDTQYF.

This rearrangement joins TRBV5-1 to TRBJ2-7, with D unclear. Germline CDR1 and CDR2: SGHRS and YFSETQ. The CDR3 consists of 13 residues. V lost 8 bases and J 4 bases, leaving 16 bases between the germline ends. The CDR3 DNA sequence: TGCGCCAGGGGTCCTGGGTCTTTTTACGAGCAGTACTTC. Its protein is CARGPGSFYEQYF.

The CDR3 coding sequence is TGCGCCAGCAGCTTGGAAGGGGGGTACCTTCAGCCCCAGCATTTT. It yields the protein CASSLEGGYLQPQHF. The V gene is TRBV5-1, the J gene TRBJ1-5; D possibly corresponds to TRBD1 (6 bases). Germline V gives CDR1 SGHRS, CDR2 YFSETQ. V was shortened by 0 bases and J by 6 bases, with 13 bases between the two germline ends. CDR3 length: 15 amino acids.

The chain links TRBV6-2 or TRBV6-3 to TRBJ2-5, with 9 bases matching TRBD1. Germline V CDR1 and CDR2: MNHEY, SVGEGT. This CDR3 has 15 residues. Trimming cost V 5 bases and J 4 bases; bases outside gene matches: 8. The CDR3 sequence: CASSQRTGDGETQYF. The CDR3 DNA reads TGTGCCAGCAGTCAAAGGACAGGGGACGGAGAGACCCAGTACTTC.

The CDR3 sequence is CSAQYTGGVDTQYF. The CDR3 DNA is TGCAGTGCCCAATACACAGGGGGCGTTGATACGCAGTATTTT. The V gene is TRBV20-1, the J gene TRBJ2-3, with 9 bases fitting TRBD1. The germline gives CDR1 DFQATT, CDR2 SNEGSKA (reference sequence). The length of the CDR3 is 14 residues. V trimming: 6 bases; J trimming: 6 bases; junction bases outside the gene matches: 10.

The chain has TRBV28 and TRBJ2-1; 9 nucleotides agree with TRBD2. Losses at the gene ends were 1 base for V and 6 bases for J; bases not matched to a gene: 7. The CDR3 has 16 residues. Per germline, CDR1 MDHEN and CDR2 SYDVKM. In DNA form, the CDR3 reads TGTGCCAGCAGTTTATCTCTAGCGGGAAGTTTCAATGAGCAGTTCTTC. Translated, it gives CASSLSLAGSFNEQFF.

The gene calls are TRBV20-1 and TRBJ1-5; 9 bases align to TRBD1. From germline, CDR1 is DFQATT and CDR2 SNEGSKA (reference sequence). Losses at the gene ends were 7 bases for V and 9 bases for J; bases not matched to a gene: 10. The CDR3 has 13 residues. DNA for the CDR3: TGCAGTGTCGACTCACAGGGGGCTGGGCCCCAGCATTTT. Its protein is CSVDSQGAGPQHF.

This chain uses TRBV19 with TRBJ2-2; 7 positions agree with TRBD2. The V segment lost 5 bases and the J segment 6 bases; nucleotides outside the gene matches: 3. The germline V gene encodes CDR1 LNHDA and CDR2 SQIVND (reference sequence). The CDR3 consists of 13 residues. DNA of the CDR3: TGTGCCAGTAGTCCGACTAGCTCCGGGGAGCTGTTTTTT. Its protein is CASSPTSSGELFF.

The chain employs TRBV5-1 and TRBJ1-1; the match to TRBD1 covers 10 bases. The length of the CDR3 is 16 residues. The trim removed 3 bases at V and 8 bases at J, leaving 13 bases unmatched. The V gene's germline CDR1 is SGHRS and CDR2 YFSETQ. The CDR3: CASSSRTGGKSAEAFF. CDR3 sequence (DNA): TGCGCCAGCAGCTCTCGGACAGGGGGTAAATCTGCCGAAGCTTTCTTT.

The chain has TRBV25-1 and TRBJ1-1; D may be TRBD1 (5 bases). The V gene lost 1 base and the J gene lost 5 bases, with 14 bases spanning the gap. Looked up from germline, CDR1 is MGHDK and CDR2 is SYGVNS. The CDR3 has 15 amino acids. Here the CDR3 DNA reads TGTGCCAGCAGTGAATCGGCAGGGACGATGACTGAAGCTTTCTTT. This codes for CASSESAGTMTEAFF.

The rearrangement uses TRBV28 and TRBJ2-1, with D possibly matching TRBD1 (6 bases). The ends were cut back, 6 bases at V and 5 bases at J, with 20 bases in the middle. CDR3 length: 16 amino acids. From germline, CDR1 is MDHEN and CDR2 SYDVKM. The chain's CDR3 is CASSPTGSFMDNEQFF. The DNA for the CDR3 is TGTGCCAGCAGCCCAACAGGGAGTTTCATGGACAATGAGCAGTTCTTC.

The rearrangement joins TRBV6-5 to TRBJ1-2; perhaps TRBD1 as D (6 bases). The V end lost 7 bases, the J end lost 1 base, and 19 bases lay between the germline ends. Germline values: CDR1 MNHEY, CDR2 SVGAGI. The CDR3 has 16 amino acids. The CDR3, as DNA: TGTGCCAGCACCCCAGGGGCACCTCCCATTAACTATGGCTACACCTTC. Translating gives CASTPGAPPINYGYTF.

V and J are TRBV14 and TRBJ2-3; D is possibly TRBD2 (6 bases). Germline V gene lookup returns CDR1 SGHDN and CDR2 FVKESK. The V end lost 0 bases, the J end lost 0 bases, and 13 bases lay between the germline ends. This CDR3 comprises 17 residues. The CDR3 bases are TGTGCCAGCAGCCAAGACGCAGCGGGTACTAGCACAGATACGCAGTATTTT. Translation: CASSQDAAGTSTDTQYF.